The clone carrying this T cell receptor (beta chain) came up a few times. Its antigen is not identified. The sample comes from a study of cytomegalovirus exposure and HLA in healthy donors. Primers for the PCR totalled 60 Vbeta and 13 Jbeta. This table comes from immunoSEQ multiplex PCR, and its TCRdb copy is limited to in-frame clones, with some not included. Found here are some 77,000 clones, around 79% of them singletons; the top ten hold about 2.5%. V lost 3 bases and J 6 bases, leaving 14 bases between the germline ends. CDR3 length equals 14 residues. The germline CDR1 and CDR2 sequences are SGHTA and FQGNSA. Study-level results: Among TCR beta chains of equal frequency, HLA-associated ones were more clonally expanded in a later analysis. Being indistinguishable, some V segments were excluded, TRBV6-2 and TRBV6-3 among them. Sequence variants that were highly shared formed a cluster that was likely a sequencing artifact.

The material sequenced was PBMCs. This TCR derives from a man in his thirties or forties in good health and CMV-seronegative. The chain combines TRBV7-2 with TRBJ1-2; unclear D gene. DNA for the CDR3: TGTGCCAGCAGCTTCTCCCACAGTGAAAATGGCTACACCTTC. This sequence encodes CASSFSHSENGYTF.